These 13 T cell receptor beta chains originate from one sample sequenced in a study of blood T cell repertoires in COVID-19 (dated by TCRdb to the early 2020s). Receptor libraries were prepared by the immunoSEQ multiplex PCR assay. TCRdb limited this immuneACCESS table to in-frame rearrangements with V and J called. A share of clones is missing; checked studies link under half to unresolved V genes, and the rest is unexplained. The sample yields tens of thousands of clones; roughly 80% were counted once. The top ten clonotypes cover approximately 33% of the sample. Sequenced input: peripheral blood. These receptors all come from a woman aged 80 or over with acute or convalescent COVID-19.

The chain employs TRBV15 and TRBJ1-2, with a possible D match to TRBD1 (6 bases). CDR1 is LNHNV, CDR2 YYDKDF, per germline (reference sequence). There are 16 residues in the CDR3. The V gene lost 1 base and the J gene lost 3 bases, with 15 bases spanning the gap. This CDR3 reads CATSRGSLGGDYGYTF. In DNA form, the CDR3 reads TGTGCCACCAGCAGAGGTTCCCTTGGGGGCGACTATGGCTACACCTTC.

On this clone: Other DNA sequences in this sample translate to the same CDR3. The chain joins TRBV27 to TRBJ1-1, with D perhaps matching TRBD1 (6 bases). Germline CDR1 is MNHEY and CDR2 is SMNVEV (reference sequence). The CDR3 totals 14 residues. V was cut by 6 bases and J by 1 base, with 12 bases left in between. CDR3 coding DNA: TGTGCCAGCAGCTTCAGGGGATCGAACACTGAAGCTTTCTTT. Encoded protein: CASSFRGSNTEAFF.

The chain carries TRBV7-9 and TRBJ1-2; TRBD1 aligns across 7 bases. Looked up from germline, CDR1 is SEHNR and CDR2 is FQNEAQ (reference sequence). CDR3 size: 15 residues. The V and J ends lost 3 bases and 0 bases, in that order; junction bases with no gene match: 4. The CDR3 region has the DNA TGTGCCAGCAGCTTTTCAGGGGGGACTAACTATGGCTACACCTTC. It codes for CASSFSGGTNYGYTF.

The chain employs TRBV12-5 and TRBJ2-5, with 10 bases lining up with TRBD2. The V segment lost 1 base and the J segment 7 bases; nucleotides outside the gene matches: 0. This CDR3 region has 13 residues. Germline CDR1 reads LGHNT; CDR2 reads FRNRAP. CDR3 loop: CASGLGLAGTQYF. The CDR3 bases are TGTGCTAGTGGTTTGGGACTAGCGGGGACCCAGTACTTC.

CDR3 nucleotides: TGTGCTAGTGGTTCGCACAGTAATTCACCCCTCCACTTT. Translated, it gives CASGSHSNSPLHF. The J gene is TRBJ1-6, the V gene TRBV12-5; unclear D gene. CDR1 is LGHNT, CDR2 FRNRAP, per germline. The CDR3 is 13 amino acids. V lost 4 bases and J lost 6, with 7 bases in between.

CDR3 region: CASSLSGIEAFF. In DNA form, the CDR3 reads TGTGCCAGCAGCTTATCAGGGATTGAAGCTTTCTTT. The genes are TRBV7-9 and TRBJ1-1; a possible D gene is TRBD1 (5 bases). Trimming removed 2 bases from V and 7 bases from J, with 8 bases in between. CDR1 SEHNR and CDR2 FQNEAQ come from the germline V gene (reference sequence). The CDR3 has 12 residues.

The sample holds one count of this clone. V gene TRBV18 combines with J gene TRBJ2-2; 9 bases line up with TRBD2. The V segment lost 1 base and the J segment 1 base; nucleotides outside the gene matches: 4. This CDR3 has 17 amino acids. CDR1 is KGHSH and CDR2 is LQKENI in the germline V gene. As DNA, the CDR3 is TGTGCCAGCTCACCACGTAGACTAGCGGTGAACACCGGGGAGCTGTTTTTT. Amino acid sequence: CASSPRRLAVNTGELFF. Full variable domain (remainder filled in from reference TRBV18 and TRBJ2-2): NAGVMQNPRHLVRRRGQEARLRCSPMKGHSHVYWYRQLPEEGLKFMVYLQKENIIDESGMPKERFSAEFPKEGPSILRIQQVVRGDSAAYFCASSPRRLAVNTGELFFGEGSRLTVL.

This chain uses TRBV27 with TRBJ2-4, with unresolved D. Germline values: CDR1 MNHEY, CDR2 SMNVEV (reference sequence). V dropped 9 bases and J dropped 0 bases, with 9 bases sitting between them. The CDR3 length is 13 residues. CDR3 amino acids: CAREILAKNIQYF. The DNA for the CDR3 is TGTGCCAGGGAGATTCTAGCCAAAAACATTCAGTACTTC.

A few counts support this clone. V gene TRBV11-3 combines with J gene TRBJ2-2, with D tentatively TRBD2 (5 bases). The CDR3 loop spans 15 amino acids. Germline V CDR1 and CDR2: SGHNT, YENEEA. Trimming removed 5 bases from V and 0 bases from J, with 10 bases in between. The CDR3 loop reads CASSPGLANTGELFF. The DNA of the CDR3 is TGTGCCAGCAGCCCCGGACTGGCGAACACCGGGGAGCTGTTTTTT. Complete variable domain (other parts from reference TRBV11-3 and TRBJ2-2): EAGVVQSPRYKIIEKKQPVAFWCNPISGHNTLYWYLQNLGQGPELLIRYENEEAVDDSQLPKDRFSAERLKGVDSTLKIQPAELGDSAVYLCASSPGLANTGELFFGEGSRLTVL.

The chain has TRBV30 and TRBJ2-3, with D unresolved. This CDR3 comprises 14 residues. V was shortened by 0 bases and J by 4 bases, with 11 bases between the two germline ends. Germline loops: CDR1 GTSNPN, CDR2 SVGIG (reference sequence). CDR3 sequence reads: CAWSVVLTSDTQYF. The CDR3 region has the DNA TGTGCCTGGAGTGTAGTCCTGACTTCAGATACGCAGTATTTT.

The rearrangement joins TRBV18 to TRBJ1-1, with D unclear. The CDR3 sequence is 14 residues long. V lost 3 bases and J 2 bases, leaving 10 bases between the germline ends. Germline V gene data show CDR1 as KGHSH and CDR2 as LQKENI. CDR3 loop: CASSPSRHNTEAFF. The CDR3 DNA reads TGTGCCAGCTCACCCTCACGACATAACACTGAAGCTTTCTTT.

This clone occurred many times. V is TRBV5-1 and J is TRBJ2-2; no reliable D call. V gave up 2 bases and J gave up 2 bases, with 16 bases separating them. This CDR3 comprises 17 residues. CDR1 SGHRS and CDR2 YFSETQ come from the germline V gene. CDR3: CASSLSKPPTNTGELFF. The CDR3, as DNA: TGCGCCAGCAGCTTAAGCAAACCACCGACTAACACCGGGGAGCTGTTTTTT. Based on the CDR3 plus reference TRBV5-1 and TRBJ2-2, the full variable domain is KAGVTQTPRYLIKTRGQQVTLSCSPISGHRSVSWYQQTPGQGLQFLFEYFSETQRNKGNFPGRFSGRQFSNSRSEMNVSTLELGDSALYLCASSLSKPPTNTGELFFGEGSRLTVL.

CDR3 bases: TGTGCCAGCAGCTCCCGTCGGGGGGGGACCCAGTACTTC. The encoded protein is CASSSRRGGTQYF. The chain carries TRBV7-8 and TRBJ2-5; TRBD2 aligns across 8 bases. This CDR3 has 13 amino acids. Germline lookup yields CDR1 SGHVS and CDR2 FQNEAQ. The junction had 5 bases not matched to a gene; V was cut back by 4 bases and J by 7 bases.